The clone carrying this T cell receptor (beta chain) was observed once. Its target is not known. This entry is derived from a study of Tregs in tolerant kidney transplant recipients. General observations from the study: Nucleotide sequences could not be compared across some patients' samples due to primer changes.

The CDR3 has 14 amino acids. The V end was cut by 4 bases, the J end by 0 bases, with 10 bases between. CDR1 is SGHRS and CDR2 is YFSETQ in the germline V gene. Related graft donors supplied nonmyeloablative bone marrow transplants, and mixed chimerism was transient. Sequenced by immunoSEQ multiplex PCR; TCRdb stores in-frame clones only, minus some. The data hold tens of thousands of clones, with approximately 93% observed a single time. The source is a human patient who received a combined kidney and bone marrow transplant. Some T cells may originate from the graft donor. The chain recombines TRBV5-1 with TRBJ1-1; D is undetermined. The material sequenced was CD4+ T cells from blood (PBMCs), taken 12 months after the transplant. CDR3 sequence (DNA): TGCGCCAGCAGCGTCCGGTCGGTGAACACTGAAGCTTTCTTT. It encodes CASSVRSVNTEAFF.